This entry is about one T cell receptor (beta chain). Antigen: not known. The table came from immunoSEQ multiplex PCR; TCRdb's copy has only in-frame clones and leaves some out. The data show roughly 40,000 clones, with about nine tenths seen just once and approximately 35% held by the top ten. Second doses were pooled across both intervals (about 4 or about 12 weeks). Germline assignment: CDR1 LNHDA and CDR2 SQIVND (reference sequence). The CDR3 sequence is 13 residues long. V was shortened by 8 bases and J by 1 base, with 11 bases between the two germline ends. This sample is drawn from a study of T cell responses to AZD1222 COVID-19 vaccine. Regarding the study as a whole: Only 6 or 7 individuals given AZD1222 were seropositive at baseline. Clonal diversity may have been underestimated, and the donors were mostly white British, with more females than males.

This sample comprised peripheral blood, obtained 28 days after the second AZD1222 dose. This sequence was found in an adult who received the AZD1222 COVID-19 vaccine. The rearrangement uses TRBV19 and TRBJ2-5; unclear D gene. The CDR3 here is CASSQVTQETQYF. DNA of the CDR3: TGTGCCAGTTCCCAGGTGACCCAAGAGACCCAGTACTTC.